The present TCR beta chain was sequenced within a study of T cells in localized non-small cell lung cancer. In the case of this clone: Its antigen is unidentified.

The CDR3 totals 13 residues. Germline V lookup: CDR1 KGHSH, CDR2 LQKENI. The V and J ends lost 3 bases and 5 bases respectively, with 9 bases between them. Assay used: immunoSEQ multiplex PCR; TCRdb lists only in-frame clones, some missing. The repertoire holds 25,000 to 30,000 clones, with roughly 80% as singletons. Study-wide points: Increased T cell density in blood showed an association with longer overall survival. Uninvolved adjacent lung had more T cell clonality than any other tissue, topping tumor.

The source is a woman aged 40-70 years with stage I lung adenocarcinoma. This chain links TRBV18 with TRBJ2-3, with a tentative D call TRBD2 (6 bases). This material consisted of peripheral blood, taken before any cancer treatment. The CDR3: CASSPPSVDTQYF. The CDR3 DNA follows: TGTGCCAGCTCACCCCCTAGCGTAGATACGCAGTATTTT.